The sequence of this T cell receptor (beta chain) was determined in a study of blood T cells in healthy people across ages. V was clipped by 6 bases and J by 2 bases, with 13 bases between them. Germline CDR1 ENHRY, CDR2 SYGVKD. The CDR3 sequence is 14 residues long. Healthy individuals of Caucasian origin from Russia, aged about 6 to 100, served as donors. Using a J-beta primer mix together with a sample-barcoded 5' primer, a second PCR was run for roughly 7 to 11 cycles. One entry per CDR3 protein, called by TCRdb with MiXCR from the 5' RACE reads. The table includes 1.5 million or so distinct CDR3 sequences, roughly 43% detected once.

The sample comprised blood. The V and J genes are TRBV10-3 and TRBJ2-5, with D unresolved. The source is a young woman in good health. CDR3 loop: CAISPVGRQETQYF. The CDR3 nucleotides are TGTGCCATCAGCCCGGTAGGAAGACAAGAGACCCAGTACTTC.